This T cell receptor beta chain appears in the sequencing data of a study of regulatory dendritic cells for organ transplantation. Study-wide findings and caveats: Memory T cells were less diverse than naive, with memory CD8+ most oligoclonal. Alloreactive memory CD8+ T cell pools varied considerably between individuals.

With regard to this clone: What it binds is unknown.

CD4+ or CD8+ T cells were sorted as naive CD45RA+ or memory CD45RO+. This CDR3 spans 15 amino acids. Germline trimming cut 2 bases from V and 1 base from J; bases unmatched to any gene: 5. CDR1 is MNHEY and CDR2 is SMNVEV in the germline V gene (reference sequence). Assay used: immunoSEQ multiplex PCR; TCRdb lists only in-frame clones, some missing. The table has fewer than 50,000 clones, 85% to 95% seen once. Sample: naive CD8+ T cells from blood. Stated subset: CD45RA+ naive T cells. The TCR comes from a human donor in good health. The chain couples TRBV27 to TRBJ2-7; TRBD1 matches at 7 bases. The CDR3 sequence is CASSLDAGGSYEQYF. In DNA, the CDR3 is TGTGCCAGCAGTTTAGATGCAGGGGGTTCCTACGAGCAGTACTTC.